This T cell receptor beta chain is drawn from a study of T cell changes during pregnancy in multiple sclerosis. Repertoires were generated with immunoSEQ multiplex PCR, while TCRdb's copy carries only in-frame clones and drops some. The repertoire holds approximately 74,000 clones, with more than 85% as singletons. V was cut by 4 bases and J by 8 bases, with 15 bases left in between. Germline V lookup: CDR1 SGHAT, CDR2 FQDESV (reference sequence). The CDR3 covers 14 residues. This specimen was peripheral blood, taken before pregnancy. This rearrangement joins TRBV11-1 to TRBJ2-1; the D gene is possibly TRBD2 (6 bases). This sequence originates from a female donor with multiple sclerosis, enrolled in a pregnancy study. CDR3 region: CASSSWTNFDEQFF. The DNA of the CDR3 is TGTGCCAGCAGCTCGTGGACTAACTTCGATGAGCAGTTCTTC.